The 22 T cell receptor beta chains in this list originate from one sample, sequenced in a study of breast tumors, draining lymph nodes, adjacent tissues. TCRdb ran MiXCR on the multiplex PCR reads and lists one entry per CDR3 protein. The table includes around 250,000 distinct CDR3 sequences, around 34% detected once. Samples came from axillary lymph nodes draining the breast cancer. Sequencing was performed on axillary lymph node tissue. These TCRs come from a female donor with breast cancer. Some clones in this sample may be carry-over from other donors' samples.

This clonotype was seen a handful of times. The chain recombines TRBV27 with TRBJ1-6; D perhaps matches TRBD1 (6 bases). The CDR3 spans 13 residues. V was cut by 4 bases and J by 14 bases, with 15 bases left in between. Germline V gene lookup returns CDR1 MNHEY and CDR2 SMNVEV (reference sequence). The CDR3 here is CASSWLGQGALHF. The CDR3 nucleotides are TGTGCCAGCAGTTGGTTGGGACAAGGGGCCCTCCACTTT.

The chain employs TRBV6-6 and TRBJ1-6; tentative D call: TRBD1 (5 bases). CDR1 and CDR2 (germline): MNHNY, SVGAGI (reference sequence). The CDR3 covers 21 residues. Trimming removed 6 bases at V and 4 bases at J, with 31 bases between. This CDR3 is CASSKTSGRGADTQYNSPLHF. The CDR3 DNA reads TGTGCCAGCAGCAAGACTAGCGGGAGAGGGGCAGATACGCAGTATAATTCACCCCTCCACTTT.

With regard to this clonotype: Possible read error: a much larger clone is one base away. The J gene is TRBJ1-2, the V gene TRBV12-3 or TRBV12-4; D is undetermined. The CDR3 consists of 13 residues. Trimming left V 8 bases short and J 3 bases short, with 13 bases between. In nucleotides, the CDR3 is TGTGCCAGCTCCGCAGAGGCGGACTATGGCTACACCTTC. As protein: CASSAEADYGYTF.

This clonotype was found many times. The chain links TRBV7-2 to TRBJ1-3, with D uncertain. The V gene's germline CDR1 is SGHTA and CDR2 FQGNSA. Between the trimmed V and J ends, which lost 1 base and 5 bases, there was a span of 3 bases. The CDR3 has 12 amino acids. CDR3 loop: CASSLERNTIYF. The CDR3 nucleotides read TGTGCCAGCAGCTTAGAGCGAAACACCATATATTTT. Variable domain in full (rest from reference TRBV7-2 and TRBJ1-3): GAGVSQSPSNKVTEKGKDVELRCDPISGHTALYWYRQSLGQGLEFLIYFQGNSAPDKSGLPSDRFSAERTGGSVSTLTIQRTQQEDSAVYLCASSLERNTIYFGEGSWLTVV.

There are many counts of this clonotype. J is TRBJ1-2 and V is TRBV2; no definite D call. Germline lookup yields CDR1 SNHLY and CDR2 FYNNEI. Trimming cost V 1 base and J 1 base, with 7 bases left between them. The CDR3 consists of 14 residues. The DNA of the CDR3 is TGTGCCAGCAGTGAAGGGGCCCTTAACTATGGCTACACCTTC. It yields the protein CASSEGALNYGYTF.

The chain links TRBV29-1 to TRBJ2-7; tentatively, D is TRBD2 (6 bases). The CDR3 consists of 12 residues. Looked up from germline, CDR1 is SQVTM and CDR2 is ANQGSEA. The CDR3 loop reads CSARENSYEQYF. DNA of the CDR3: TGCAGTGCTCGGGAGAACTCCTACGAGCAGTACTTC.

For this clonotype: Likely a read error: the CDR3 ends without its conserved phenylalanine or tryptophan. The gene calls are TRBV7-2 and TRBJ2-5; a possible D gene is TRBD1 (7 bases). V lost 6 bases and J 2 bases, leaving 13 bases between the germline ends. CDR3 length equals 14 residues. The germline V gene encodes CDR1 SGHTA and CDR2 FQGNSA. The CDR3 sequence: CASSSQGRQETQYL. CDR3 sequence (DNA): TGTGCCAGCAGTTCACAGGGGAGGCAAGAGACCCAGTACCTC.

A note on this clonotype: The CDR3 carries no conserved terminal phenylalanine or tryptophan, so it likely arises from a read error. Because the CDR3's place on the DNA is in doubt, the DNA is left out and the CDR3 is given as listed by TCRdb. The genes are TRBV2 and TRBJ2-3. The CDR3 has 10 residues if both end residues are counted. CDR1 and CDR2 (germline): SNHLY, FYNNEI. CDR3 amino acids: CASRPGRTPY.

The J gene is TRBJ2-2, the V gene TRBV18; 7 nucleotides agree with TRBD1. Trimming cost V 0 bases and J 3 bases; bases outside gene matches: 7. The CDR3 runs 17 residues. Germline CDR1 is KGHSH and CDR2 is LQKENI. The CDR3 sequence: CASSPPKGTAYTGELFF. Written as DNA, the CDR3 is TGTGCCAGCTCACCACCTAAAGGGACAGCTTACACCGGGGAGCTGTTTTTT.

J is TRBJ1-1 and V is TRBV19; D is possibly TRBD1 (5 bases). V dropped 6 bases and J dropped 5 bases, with 13 bases sitting between them. The CDR3 spans 13 residues. Germline V CDR1 and CDR2: LNHDA, SQIVND (reference sequence). The CDR3, as DNA: TGTGCCAGTAGAGTTGGGGGTGGGACTGAAGCTTTCTTT. It encodes CASRVGGGTEAFF.

This clonotype showed up many times. The chain recombines TRBV20-1 with TRBJ2-5; D is possibly TRBD1 or TRBD2 (5 bases each). This CDR3 region has 13 residues. The V end lost 5 bases, the J end lost 1 base, and 11 bases lay between the germline ends. CDR1 and CDR2 (germline): DFQATT, SNEGSKA (reference sequence). CDR3 region: CSAGTERQETQYF. In nucleotides, the CDR3 is TGCAGTGCTGGGACGGAACGCCAAGAGACCCAGTACTTC.

This clonotype appeared many times. V and J are TRBV5-1 and TRBJ2-7; TRBD1 matches 8 bases. CDR3 length equals 15 residues. The ends lost 2 bases at V and 4 bases at J; junction bases unmatched: 8. CDR1 is SGHRS and CDR2 is YFSETQ in the germline V gene. In DNA form, the CDR3 reads TGCGCCAGCAGCTTCGATCCAGGGGGCACATACGAGCAGTACTTC. Residues: CASSFDPGGTYEQYF.

On this clonotype itself: With a much larger clone just one base away, this may be a read error. V and J are TRBV5-1 and TRBJ2-2; no clear D gene. The V and J ends lost 0 bases and 6 bases respectively, with 9 bases between them. The CDR3 extends over 14 amino acids. Germline CDR1 SGHRS, CDR2 YFSETQ. In DNA form, the CDR3 reads TGCGCCAGCAGCTTGGGTACGGCCCCCGGGGAGCTGTTTTTT. Its translation: CASSLGTAPGELFF.

The chain employs TRBV12-3 or TRBV12-4 and TRBJ1-2; tentatively, D is TRBD1 (5 bases). The CDR3 loop spans 16 amino acids. Trimming removed 6 bases from V and 1 base from J, with 18 bases in between. The CDR3 sequence is CASSTRPGTDNYGYTF. CDR3 coding DNA: TGTGCCAGCAGCACCCGACCTGGGACGGATAACTATGGCTACACCTTC.

The chain is built from TRBV7-6 and TRBJ2-2; 9 bases line up with TRBD2. The CDR3 spans 16 residues. The V segment lost 6 bases and the J segment 6 bases; nucleotides outside the gene matches: 11. Germline CDR1 is SGHVS and CDR2 is FNYEAQ. CDR3 residues: CASSPMRGGSAGELFF. In nucleotides, the CDR3 is TGTGCCAGCAGTCCCATGCGGGGGGGCAGTGCCGGGGAGCTGTTTTTT.

Only one count was recorded for this clonotype. The chain couples TRBV6-6 to TRBJ1-1; D might be TRBD1 (5 bases). The CDR3 is 12 residues long. Germline values: CDR1 MNHNY, CDR2 SVGAGI (reference sequence). Between the trimmed V and J ends, which lost 10 bases and 4 bases, there was a span of 13 bases. The CDR3 region has the DNA TGTGCCATCTTATCAGGGCTCACTGAAGCTTTCTTT. It translates to CAILSGLTEAFF.

About this clonotype: Its ends do not fully match the called genes, so a read error is possible. CDR3 DNA sequence: TGTGCCAGCAGTTACCGGGAACGCTACGGGCAGTACTTC. It specifies CASSYRERYGQYF. The genes are TRBV27 and TRBJ2-7; maybe TRBD2 (5 bases). CDR3 length: 13 residues. Germline-derived CDR1 and CDR2 are MNHEY and SMNVEV (reference sequence).

This chain links TRBV19 with TRBJ1-6; D unresolved. Trimming shortened V by 7 bases and J by 8 bases, and 15 bases separated the two germline ends. In germline, CDR1 is LNHDA, CDR2 SQIVND (reference sequence). There are 14 residues in the CDR3. CDR3 DNA sequence: TGTGCCAGTACCTCGGAGACTTGGGATTCACCCCTCCACTTT. Amino acids: CASTSETWDSPLHF. Full variable domain (remainder filled in from reference TRBV19 and TRBJ1-6): DGGITQSPKYLFRKEGQNVTLSCEQNLNHDAMYWYRQDPGQGLRLIYYSQIVNDFQKGDIAEGYSVSREKKESFPLTVTSAQKNPTAFYLCASTSETWDSPLHFGNGTRLTVT.

This clonotype was observed at least ten times. This rearrangement joins TRBV9 to TRBJ2-5; D may match TRBD1 or TRBD2 (6 bases each). CDR1 is SGDLS and CDR2 is YYNGEE in the germline V gene. Deletions cut 3 bases from V and 5 bases from J, with 17 bases between. The CDR3 totals 15 residues. The DNA for the CDR3 is TGTGCCAGCAGCGCCCTTGGGGGGCTCCACGAGACCCAGTACTTC. It is translated as CASSALGGLHETQYF.

CDR3 bases: TGCGCCAGCGGACCTTCTAGCGGGGGGACCGGGGAGCTGTTTTTT. Protein product: CASGPSSGGTGELFF. This chain uses TRBV5-1 with TRBJ2-2, with 11 positions matching TRBD2. The CDR3 totals 15 residues. V dropped 7 bases and J dropped 5; count of bases not matched to a gene: 7. From germline, CDR1 is SGHRS and CDR2 YFSETQ.

The rearrangement links TRBV7-3 to TRBJ2-5, with 8 bases identical to TRBD1. V shed 7 bases and J 5 bases; nucleotides not matched to a gene: 18. The germline V gene has CDR1 SGHTA and CDR2 FQGTGA. The CDR3 has 17 amino acids. The CDR3 coding sequence is TGTGCCAGCACCTTCAGGGGGCGTAACGGGGGCTTCGAGACCCAGTACTTC. It codes for CASTFRGRNGGFETQYF.

The gene calls are TRBV7-2 and TRBJ2-5, with 9 bases aligning to TRBD2. Germline CDR1 reads SGHTA; CDR2 reads FQGNSA. CDR3 length: 13 residues. Unmatched junction bases numbered 1, after V lost 3 bases and J lost 5 bases. The CDR3 sequence: CASSFGLAETQYF. Written as DNA, the CDR3 is TGTGCCAGCAGCTTTGGACTAGCGGAGACCCAGTACTTC. Complete variable domain (other parts from reference TRBV7-2 and TRBJ2-5): GAGVSQSPSNKVTEKGKDVELRCDPISGHTALYWYRQSLGQGLEFLIYFQGNSAPDKSGLPSDRFSAERTGGSVSTLTIQRTQQEDSAVYLCASSFGLAETQYFGPGTRLLVL.